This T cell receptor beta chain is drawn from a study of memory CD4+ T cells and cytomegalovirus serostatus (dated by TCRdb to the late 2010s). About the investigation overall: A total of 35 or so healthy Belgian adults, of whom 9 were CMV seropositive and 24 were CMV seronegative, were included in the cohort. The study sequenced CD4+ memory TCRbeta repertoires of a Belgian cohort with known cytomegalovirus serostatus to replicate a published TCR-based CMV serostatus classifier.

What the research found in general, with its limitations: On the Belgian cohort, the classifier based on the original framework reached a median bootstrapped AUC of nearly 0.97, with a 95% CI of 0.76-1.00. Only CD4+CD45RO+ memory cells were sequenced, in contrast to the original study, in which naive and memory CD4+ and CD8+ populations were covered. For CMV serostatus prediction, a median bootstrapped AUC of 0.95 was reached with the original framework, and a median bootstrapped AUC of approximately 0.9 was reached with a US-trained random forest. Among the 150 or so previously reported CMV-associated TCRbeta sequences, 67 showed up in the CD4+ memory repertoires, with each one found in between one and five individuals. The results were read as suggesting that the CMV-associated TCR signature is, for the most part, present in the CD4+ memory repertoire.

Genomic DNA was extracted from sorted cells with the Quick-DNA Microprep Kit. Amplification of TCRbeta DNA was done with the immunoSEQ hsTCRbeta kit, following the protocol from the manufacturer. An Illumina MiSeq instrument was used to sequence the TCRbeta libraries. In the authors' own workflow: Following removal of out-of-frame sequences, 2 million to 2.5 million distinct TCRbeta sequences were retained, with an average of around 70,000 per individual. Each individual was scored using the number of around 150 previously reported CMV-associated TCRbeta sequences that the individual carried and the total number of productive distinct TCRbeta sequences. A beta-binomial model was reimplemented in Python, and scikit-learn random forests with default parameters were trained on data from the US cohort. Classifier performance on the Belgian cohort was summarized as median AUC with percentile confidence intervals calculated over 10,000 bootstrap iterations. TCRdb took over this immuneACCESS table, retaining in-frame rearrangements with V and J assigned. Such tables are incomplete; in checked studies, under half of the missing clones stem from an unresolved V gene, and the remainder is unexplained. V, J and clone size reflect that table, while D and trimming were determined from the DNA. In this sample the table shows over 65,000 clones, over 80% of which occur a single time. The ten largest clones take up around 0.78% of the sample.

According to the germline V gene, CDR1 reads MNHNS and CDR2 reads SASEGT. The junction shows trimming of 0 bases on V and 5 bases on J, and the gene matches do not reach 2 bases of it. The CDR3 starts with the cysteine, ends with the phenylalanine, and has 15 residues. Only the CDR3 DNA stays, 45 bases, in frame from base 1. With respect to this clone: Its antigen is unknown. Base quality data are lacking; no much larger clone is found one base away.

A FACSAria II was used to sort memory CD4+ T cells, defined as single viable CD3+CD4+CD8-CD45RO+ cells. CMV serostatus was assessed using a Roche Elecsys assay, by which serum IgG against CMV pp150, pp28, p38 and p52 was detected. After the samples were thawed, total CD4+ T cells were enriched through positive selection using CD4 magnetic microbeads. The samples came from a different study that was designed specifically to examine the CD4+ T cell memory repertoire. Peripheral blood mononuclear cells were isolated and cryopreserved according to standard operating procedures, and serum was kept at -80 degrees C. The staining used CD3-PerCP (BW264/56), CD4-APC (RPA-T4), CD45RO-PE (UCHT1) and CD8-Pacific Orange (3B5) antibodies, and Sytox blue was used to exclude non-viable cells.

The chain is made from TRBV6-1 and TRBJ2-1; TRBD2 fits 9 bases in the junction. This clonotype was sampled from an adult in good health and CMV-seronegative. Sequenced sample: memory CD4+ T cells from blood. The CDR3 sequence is CASSEAKRGDNEQFF. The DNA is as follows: TGTGCCAGCAGTGAAGCGAAGCGGGGGGACAATGAGCAGTTCTTC.